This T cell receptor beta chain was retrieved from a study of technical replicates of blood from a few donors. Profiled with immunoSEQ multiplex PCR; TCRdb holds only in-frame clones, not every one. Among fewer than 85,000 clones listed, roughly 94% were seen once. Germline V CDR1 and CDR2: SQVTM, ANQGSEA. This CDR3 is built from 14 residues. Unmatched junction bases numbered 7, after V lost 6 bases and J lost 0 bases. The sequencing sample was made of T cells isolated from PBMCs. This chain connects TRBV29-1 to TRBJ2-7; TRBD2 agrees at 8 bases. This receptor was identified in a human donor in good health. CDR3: CSVFGGVDSYEQYF. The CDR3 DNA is TGCAGCGTATTCGGGGGGGTTGACTCCTACGAGCAGTACTTC.